This T cell receptor beta chain was sequenced for a study of Ad26.COV2.S vaccination and SARS-CoV-2 variants. The wider study: Intramuscularly, Ad26.COV2.S was given either once or twice, 56 days apart.

The V gene's germline CDR1 is MDHEN and CDR2 SYDVKM. This CDR3 contains 15 residues. The V end lost 7 bases, the J end lost 4 bases, and 20 bases lay between the germline ends. Points on this clone: The antigen is undetermined.

TCRdb's copy holds only in-frame clones and misses some; the assay was immunoSEQ multiplex PCR. This table holds just under 250,000 clones, 85% to 90% found once. Treatment: 15 to 20 received Ad26.COV2.S at low or high dose, single or two shots; 5 received placebo; per-sample allocation not given. Samples were taken on day 63 after the first vaccine or placebo injection. At a Boston site, the person donating was an adult of 18-55 years. Overall study findings and caveats: The TCR breadth and depth analyses may have produced an underestimate of total T cell responses.

This receptor was obtained from a person aged 18-60 years who received the Ad26.COV2.S COVID-19 vaccine or a placebo. The chain couples TRBV28 to TRBJ2-7; D is perhaps TRBD1 (5 bases). This sample comprised peripheral blood, obtained in a trial of Ad26.COV2.S vaccine versus placebo. The CDR3 spells CASTPDTTYPYEQYF. CDR3 nucleotides: TGTGCCAGCACCCCGGACACGACTTATCCTTACGAGCAGTACTTC.